Given below is one T cell receptor beta chain in context. The record originates from a study of blood T cell repertoires in COVID-19. Study details: From T cells, B-cell-depleted T cells, or PBMCs came the material, which was cDNA or gDNA.

Assay used: immunoSEQ multiplex PCR; TCRdb lists only in-frame clones, some missing. The sample contains some 110,000 clones, around nine tenths of which appear only once. V was cut by 0 bases and J by 0 bases, with 10 bases left in between. Germline V gene data show CDR1 as SGHNT and CDR2 as YYREEE (reference sequence). The CDR3 loop spans 16 amino acids. J is TRBJ2-1 and V is TRBV5-4, with D possibly matching TRBD2 (5 bases). The sample was peripheral blood. The clonotype was recovered from a human donor in a cohort sampled during active COVID-19. This chain's CDR3 is CASSLVGRVSYNEQFF. As DNA, the CDR3 is TGTGCCAGCAGCTTGGTTGGGCGGGTCTCCTACAATGAGCAGTTCTTC.